These 32 T cell receptor beta chains were sequenced from one sample in a study of shared clonotypes between healthy human individuals. Repertoires were generated with immunoSEQ multiplex PCR, while TCRdb's copy carries only in-frame clones and drops some. The profile shows about 490,000 clones, 70% to 80% of them singletons. The sequenced sample consisted of PBMCs. These receptors were collected from a woman aged 40 to 50 in good health. Some clones in this sample may be carry-over from other donors' samples.

The J gene is TRBJ2-7, the V gene TRBV5-1; tentatively, D is TRBD1 or TRBD2 (5 bases each). CDR3 length equals 14 residues. V lost 5 bases and J lost 0, with 12 bases in between. Germline loops: CDR1 SGHRS, CDR2 YFSETQ. CDR3 sequence reads: CASRAGTASYEQYF. The CDR3 DNA follows: TGCGCCAGCAGGGCCGGGACGGCCTCCTACGAGCAGTACTTC.

The gene calls are TRBV29-1 and TRBJ2-2; possible D gene TRBD2, 5 bases. Deletions cut 3 bases from V and 3 bases from J, with 11 bases between. Germline V gives CDR1 SQVTM, CDR2 ANQGSEA. The CDR3 runs 14 residues. DNA of the CDR3: TGCAGCGTTGACCGCGGGTGGGACACCGGGGAGCTGTTTTTT. Translating gives CSVDRGWDTGELFF.

This CDR3 is CATSPGQGVVTQYF. The CDR3 region has the DNA TGTGCCACCAGCCCGGGACAGGGGGTTGTTACGCAGTATTTT. The rearrangement uses TRBV15 and TRBJ2-3; TRBD1 aligns across 11 bases. Trimming removed 5 bases from V and 8 bases from J; junction bases left unmatched: 6. Germline CDR1 is LNHNV and CDR2 is YYDKDF (reference sequence). This CDR3 region has 14 residues.

This rearrangement joins TRBV19 to TRBJ2-7; D is unclear. The CDR3 is 13 residues long. Germline V CDR1 and CDR2: LNHDA, SQIVND (reference sequence). Trimming took off 11 bases at V and 1 base at J, with 15 bases between the two ends. CDR3 sequence (DNA): TGTGCCTCTCAACCGGACGGTTCCTACGAGCAGTACTTC. Translating it yields CASQPDGSYEQYF.

A note on this clone: Being one base from a much bigger clone, this may be a read error. The chain has TRBV2 and TRBJ1-1, with 7 bases matching TRBD1. Trimming removed 3 bases from V and 1 base from J; junction bases left unmatched: 8. This CDR3 has 16 residues. CDR1 is SNHLY and CDR2 is FYNNEI in the germline V gene. CDR3 in DNA: TGTGCCAGCAGTGACGAAGGGGGCCAGGGGAACACTGAAGCTTTCTTT. It specifies CASSDEGGQGNTEAFF.

This chain joins TRBV30 and TRBJ2-7; 7 bases map to TRBD1. Germline V lookup: CDR1 GTSNPN, CDR2 SVGIG (reference sequence). Trimming took 3 bases from V and 3 from J; bases not matched to a gene: 8. The CDR3 has 14 residues. CDR3 in DNA: TGTGCCTGGAGGGGCGGCAGGGGGTACTACGAGCAGTACTTC. This translates into CAWRGGRGYYEQYF.

As concerns this clone: Relative to the germline gene, one junction end is altered; a read error may explain this. This chain joins TRBV7-7 and TRBJ2-1, with a weak D call TRBD2 (5 bases). The CDR3 sequence is 15 residues long. Germline V gives CDR1 SSHAT, CDR2 FNYEAQ (reference sequence). The CDR3 loop is CASSIDPSGSNEQFF. The CDR3 nucleotides read TGTGCTAGCAGCATCGATCCAAGTGGGAGCAATGAGCAGTTCTTC.

A word on this clone: A read error is likely here: a far larger clone is one base away. The chain carries TRBV9 and TRBJ2-7, with TRBD1 matching over 7 bases. Germline V gene lookup returns CDR1 SGDLS and CDR2 YYNGEE. This CDR3 comprises 14 residues. The CDR3 nucleotides are TGTGCCAGCAGCCGCGGACAGGAACCTTACGAGCAGCACTTC. This sequence encodes CASSRGQEPYEQHF.

A few counts support this clone. The chain recombines TRBV4-1 with TRBJ1-5; weak D call: TRBD1 (5 bases). Germline lookup yields CDR1 MGHRA and CDR2 YSYEKL. CDR3 size: 15 residues. The germline V and J ends were trimmed by 3 bases and 0 bases, with 9 bases remaining between them. As DNA, the CDR3 is TGCGCCAGCAGCCACGGGACCTATAGCAATCAGCCCCAGCATTTT. It specifies CASSHGTYSNQPQHF.

The chain employs TRBV5-1 and TRBJ2-1; D not certain. V was cut by 4 bases and J by 7 bases, with 9 bases left in between. Germline V gene sequence: CDR1 SGHRS, CDR2 YFSETQ. The CDR3 sequence is 12 residues long. The CDR3 DNA is TGCGCCAGCAGCGTCGATATGAATGAGCAGTTCTTC. As protein: CASSVDMNEQFF.

This rearrangement joins TRBV5-1 to TRBJ1-2; TRBD1 aligns across 9 bases. Germline V gene lookup returns CDR1 SGHRS and CDR2 YFSETQ. This CDR3 has 15 amino acids. With V trimmed by 5 bases and J by 4 bases, 9 bases remained unmatched. As DNA, the CDR3 is TGCGCCAGCAGTGCTCCGGGACAGGGAGGCTATGGCTACACCTTC. Encoded protein: CASSAPGQGGYGYTF.

The V call is TRBV7-3, the J call TRBJ2-2; 10 bases are a match to TRBD2. The CDR3 contains 16 residues. V lost 5 bases to trimming and J lost 5 bases; unmatched junction nucleotides: 8. Germline V gene sequence: CDR1 SGHTA, CDR2 FQGTGA. The CDR3 spells CASSKPSGSRTGELFF. The CDR3 coding sequence is TGTGCCAGCAGCAAACCTAGCGGGAGTCGTACCGGGGAGCTGTTTTTT. The whole variable domain, filled in from reference TRBV7-3 and TRBJ2-2, reads GAGVSQTPSNKVTEKGKYVELRCDPISGHTALYWYRQSLGQGPEFLIYFQGTGAADDSGLPNDRFFAVRPEGSVSTLKIQRTERGDSAVYLCASSKPSGSRTGELFFGEGSRLTVL.

This sequence joins TRBV5-1 and TRBJ2-2; 9 bases agree with TRBD2. In germline, CDR1 is SGHRS, CDR2 YFSETQ. Trimming took 2 bases from V and 2 from J; bases not matched to a gene: 7. This CDR3 comprises 17 residues. CDR3 sequence reads: CASSLILAGANTGELFF. In DNA, the CDR3 is TGCGCCAGCAGCTTAATACTAGCGGGCGCAAACACCGGGGAGCTGTTTTTT.

V usage is TRBV28 and J usage is TRBJ1-2; D possibly corresponds to TRBD1 (6 bases). The V gene lost 6 bases and the J gene lost 0 bases, with 11 bases spanning the gap. The CDR3 consists of 14 residues. Germline CDR1 MDHEN, CDR2 SYDVKM. DNA of the CDR3: TGTGCCAGCAGATCTCAGGGGACTAACTATGGCTACACCTTC. Its translation: CASRSQGTNYGYTF.

V and J are TRBV29-1 and TRBJ2-1; 8 bases agree with TRBD2. Unmatched junction bases numbered 15, after V lost 2 bases and J lost 6 bases. The CDR3 covers 17 residues. Germline CDR1 reads SQVTM; CDR2 reads ANQGSEA. The CDR3 DNA is TGCAGCGTTGAAATGACGGGAGGGCCAGAATCTCGCAATGAGCAGTTCTTC. This gives the protein CSVEMTGGPESRNEQFF.

The chain recombines TRBV28 with TRBJ2-7; no firm D call. Germline V gene lookup returns CDR1 MDHEN and CDR2 SYDVKM. Trimming took off 3 bases at V and 2 bases at J, with 14 bases between the two ends. The CDR3 length is 15 residues. The CDR3: CASSFLTRPTYEQYF. Written as DNA, the CDR3 is TGTGCCAGCAGTTTTCTCACACGACCCACCTACGAGCAGTACTTC.

This clone was counted between two and nine times. The genes are TRBV10-3 and TRBJ2-7; 8 nucleotides agree with TRBD1. CDR3 size: 15 residues. CDR1 is ENHRY and CDR2 is SYGVKD in the germline V gene. Unmatched junction bases numbered 4, after V lost 2 bases and J lost 1 base. The CDR3 DNA is TGTGCCATCAGTGAGCCGGGACAGGAGTCCTACGAGCAGTACTTC. Its translation: CAISEPGQESYEQYF.

The J gene is TRBJ1-4, the V gene TRBV29-1; TRBD1 might be the D (5 bases). Trimming took 4 bases from V and 7 from J, leaving 13 bases between them. CDR1 and CDR2 (germline): SQVTM, ANQGSEA. The CDR3 extends over 13 amino acids. The CDR3 reads CSVGVQRGEKLFF. CDR3 DNA: TGCAGCGTTGGGGTCCAAAGGGGTGAAAAACTGTTTTTT.

This clone was detected only once. A single base separates this from a much larger clone, so it may be a read error. This same CDR3 is encoded by further DNA sequences in the sample. The chain couples TRBV30 to TRBJ2-3; TRBD2 agrees at 12 bases. This CDR3 is built from 16 residues. CDR1 and CDR2 (germline): GTSNPN, SVGIG (reference sequence). CDR3 DNA sequence: TGTGCCTGGAGACTCGGACTAGCGGGATTGGCAGATACACAGTATTTT. Translated, it gives CAWRLGLAGLADTQYF.

Remarks on this clone: A junction boundary mismatches the germline segment, possibly from a read error. V gene TRBV27 combines with J gene TRBJ2-1; perhaps TRBD1 as D (5 bases). The CDR3 spans 13 residues. Germline CDR1 and CDR2: MNHEY and SMNVEV (reference sequence). CDR3: CASSLMIQGFRVF. The CDR3 bases are TGTGCCAGCAGCTTGATGATCCAGGGATTTCGGGTCTTC.

This chain connects TRBV7-8 to TRBJ1-2; TRBD1 matches 8 bases. The length of the CDR3 is 17 residues. CDR1 and CDR2 (germline): SGHVS, FQNEAQ. J was trimmed by 4 bases and V by 0 bases; bases with no gene match: 10. This chain's CDR3 is CASSLATAGGAGYGYTF. The CDR3 DNA reads TGTGCCAGCAGCTTAGCGACGGCAGGGGGCGCGGGCTATGGCTACACCTTC.

This clone was counted only a few times. The chain couples TRBV7-9 to TRBJ2-3, with TRBD2 as a possible D gene (5 bases). CDR3 length equals 19 residues. Germline V gene sequence: CDR1 SEHNR, CDR2 FQNEAQ (reference sequence). The V gene lost 1 base and the J gene lost 2 bases, with 22 bases spanning the gap. In nucleotides, the CDR3 is TGTGCCAGCAGCTTAGAACTAGGCTCACACCGGCCTACCACAGATACGCAGTATTTT. Translated: CASSLELGSHRPTTDTQYF.

The chain carries TRBV27 and TRBJ2-1; 11 bases line up with TRBD2. The CDR3 has 15 amino acids. CDR1 is MNHEY and CDR2 is SMNVEV in the germline V gene (reference sequence). V was clipped by 5 bases and J by 6 bases; unmatched bases: 6. CDR3 bases: TGTGCCAGCAGTCCGCTACTAGCGGGGGCCAATGAGCAGTTCTTC. Residues: CASSPLLAGANEQFF.

About this clone itself: The sample carries other DNA sequences with the same CDR3. The chain employs TRBV7-2 and TRBJ2-5; 12 nucleotides match TRBD2. The CDR3 loop spans 16 amino acids. Germline values: CDR1 SGHTA, CDR2 FQGNSA. The V segment lost 5 bases and the J segment 1 base; nucleotides outside the gene matches: 5. The DNA of the CDR3 is TGTGCCAGCAGCCTCGGACTAGCGGGGTCCCAAGAGACCCAGTACTTC. This sequence encodes CASSLGLAGSQETQYF.

The genes are TRBV27 and TRBJ2-1; a possible D gene is TRBD2 (6 bases). The CDR3 consists of 13 residues. Germline CDR1 reads MNHEY; CDR2 reads SMNVEV (reference sequence). Trimming pared 6 bases from V and 4 bases from J, leaving 10 bases between. CDR3 region: CASRRDSYNEQFF. CDR3 coding DNA: TGTGCCAGCAGGCGGGACTCGTACAATGAGCAGTTCTTC.

The chain couples TRBV7-3 to TRBJ2-2; tentatively, D is TRBD1 (5 bases). The germline V and J ends were trimmed by 3 bases and 0 bases, with 17 bases remaining between them. Germline values: CDR1 SGHTA, CDR2 FQGTGA. The CDR3 is 18 amino acids. The CDR3 region has the DNA TGTGCCAGCAGCTTGGGGCCAGGGCCCTCTGCGAACACCGGGGAGCTGTTTTTT. Its protein is CASSLGPGPSANTGELFF.

The chain couples TRBV6-5 to TRBJ1-3; no clear D gene. Germline CDR1 is MNHEY and CDR2 is SVGAGI. This CDR3 has 13 residues. Trimming pared 5 bases from V and 3 bases from J, leaving 8 bases between. The CDR3 is CASSLRVGNTIYF. CDR3 coding DNA: TGTGCCAGCAGTCTAAGGGTTGGAAACACCATATATTTT.

This clone appeared once. The chain couples TRBV29-1 to TRBJ1-4, with a tentative D call TRBD1 (6 bases). Trimming removed 5 bases from V and 0 bases from J, with 7 bases in between. The germline V gene encodes CDR1 SQVTM and CDR2 ANQGSEA. The CDR3 consists of 13 residues. The CDR3 is CSVRTATNEKLFF. The CDR3 coding sequence is TGCAGCGTTCGGACAGCAACTAATGAAAAACTGTTTTTT.

The genes are TRBV5-1 and TRBJ2-7, with D perhaps matching TRBD1 (6 bases). Germline V gene lookup returns CDR1 SGHRS and CDR2 YFSETQ. CDR3 length equals 17 residues. V gave up 5 bases and J gave up 0 bases, with 21 bases separating them. CDR3: CASRPPGHLKSSYEQYF. The CDR3 nucleotides are TGCGCCAGCAGGCCCCCGGGACACCTTAAGAGCTCCTACGAGCAGTACTTC.

The rearrangement joins TRBV5-4 to TRBJ2-7; 7 bases are shared with TRBD2. V trimming: 7 bases; J trimming: 4 bases; junction bases outside the gene matches: 17. From germline, CDR1 is SGHNT and CDR2 YYREEE (reference sequence). The CDR3 length is 16 residues. The CDR3 nucleotides read TGTGCCAGCTCCCAGGGAGGGAGGGCTAGGATTTACGAGCAGTACTTC. It translates to CASSQGGRARIYEQYF.

This clone was seen more than once but under ten times. This sequence joins TRBV10-3 and TRBJ2-3; unclear D gene. Germline assignment: CDR1 ENHRY and CDR2 SYGVKD. V was shortened by 3 bases and J by 4 bases, with 2 bases between the two germline ends. The CDR3 is 11 amino acids. CDR3 protein: CAISDPDTQYF. CDR3 sequence (DNA): TGTGCCATCAGTGACCCAGATACGCAGTATTTT.

The chain links TRBV6-6 to TRBJ2-7; D unclear. Germline CDR1 reads MNHNY; CDR2 reads SVGAGI (reference sequence). The CDR3 covers 11 residues. With 6 bases removed from V and 2 bases from J, the gap between germline ends came to 5 bases. For the CDR3, the DNA is TGTGCCAGCAGCTGGGCCTACGAGCAGTACTTC. Residues: CASSWAYEQYF.